This T cell receptor beta chain was found in a study of blood T cells in healthy people across ages. A J-beta primer mix and a sample-barcoded 5' primer were used in a second PCR of about 7 to 11 cycles. TCRdb re-derived calls from the 5' RACE reads in MiXCR, one entry per CDR3 protein. The data hold fewer than 800,000 distinct CDR3 sequences, with around 48% observed a single time. Germline CDR1 is SQVTM and CDR2 is ANQGSEA. V dropped 7 bases and J dropped 7; count of bases not matched to a gene: 12. The CDR3 spans 14 residues. Findings and caveats of the study: In the absence of known donor CMV status, changes in expanded clonotypes were possibly confounded. Diversity of TCR beta per million T cells declined in a roughly linear way with age.

At least ten counts were recorded for this clonotype. The antigen is undetermined. The clonotype was recovered from a woman in her sixties or seventies in good health. The chain uses TRBV29-1 and TRBJ2-1; the match to TRBD2 covers 8 bases. Sample: blood. CDR3 nucleotides: TGCAGCGCCTGGAGCGAGCGGGAGCGAAATGAGCAGTTCTTC. This encodes CSAWSERERNEQFF.